There are a few counts of the clone carrying this TCR beta chain. Its antigen remains unidentified. This sample was included in a study of OX40 agonist ivuxolimab in advanced cancers. Study details: Ivuxolimab is a fully human IgG2 antibody that activates OX40 (CD134). At 0.01 to 10 mg/kg, ivuxolimab was administered intravenously to patients every 2 weeks. Under the entry rules, prior anti-PD-1, anti-PD-L1 or anti-CTLA-4 therapy was allowed, and 40% had some. Whole-study findings and limits: The antigens recognized by the expanded peripheral T cells, that is their antigen specificity, were not determined.

This CDR3 contains 12 residues. The germline CDR1 and CDR2 sequences are MDHEN and SYDVKM. Trimming cost V 5 bases and J 4 bases, with 7 bases left between them. Sequenced by immunoSEQ multiplex PCR; TCRdb stores in-frame clones only, minus some. The sample holds some 44,000 clones, approximately 83% seen once. This sample comprised CD4+ or CD8+ T cells sorted from blood, obtained in a trial of the OX40 agonist ivuxolimab. The rearrangement joins TRBV28 to TRBJ2-3; no firm D call. This TCR was sampled from an adult with an advanced solid tumor such as melanoma, head and neck, liver or kidney cancer. The CDR3 DNA is TGTGCCAGCAGTCCTATAGCAGATACGCAGTATTTT. This sequence encodes CASSPIADTQYF.